Listed below are T cell receptor beta chains from one sample, sequenced in a study of CD8 T cells in ankylosing spondylitis. TCRdb re-derived calls from the 5' RACE reads in MiXCR, one entry per CDR3 protein. This sample has 340,000 or so distinct CDR3 sequences, with roughly 15% found just once. Material: blood, either unsorted or a sorted T cell fraction (not recorded which). These receptors were collected from a male donor with ankylosing spondylitis or in good health (not recorded which). The conserved cysteine and the conserved F or W are not part of the CDR3 here. D genes are given only for firm matches. Part of the rows lack a size; the others show once, few, many or a class for expanded clones.

D: TRBD1; size: -; J: TRBJ2-7; V: TRBV12-3/TRBV12-4; CDR3: ASSSPRDRGVYEQY
D: TRBD1; size: -; J: TRBJ2-5; V: TRBV12-3/TRBV12-4; CDR3: ASSIDDRGVTQY
D: -; size: -; J: TRBJ1-1; V: TRBV30; CDR3: AWNEEGINTEAF
D: -; size: -; J: TRBJ1-6; V: TRBV20-1; CDR3: SAREEVRYNSPLH
D: -; size: few; J: TRBJ2-2; V: TRBV15; CDR3: ATSSDYDYSNTGELF
D: TRBD2; size: -; J: TRBJ2-5; V: TRBV6-1; CDR3: ASREGLAGTQY
D: TRBD1; size: many; J: TRBJ1-4; V: TRBV7-8; CDR3: ASSQGGEKLF
D: -; size: few; J: TRBJ1-1; V: TRBV12-3/TRBV12-4; CDR3: ASSLAGLITEAF
D: -; size: many; J: TRBJ1-1; V: TRBV29-1; CDR3: SVVPARKVNTEAF
D: -; size: few; J: TRBJ2-1; V: TRBV10-3; CDR3: AISPRGGGEQF
D: -; size: few; J: TRBJ1-1; V: TRBV2; CDR3: ASTQGTVNTEAF
D: TRBD1; size: -; J: TRBJ1-1; V: TRBV5-1; CDR3: ASSLVTGVIGTEAF
D: -; size: few; J: TRBJ1-6; V: TRBV20-1; CDR3: SASRQSSYNSPLH
D: -; size: -; J: TRBJ2-6; V: TRBV20-1; CDR3: SARMGGGANVLT
D: TRBD1; size: -; J: TRBJ2-3; V: TRBV5-5; CDR3: ASSSYTGGTDTQY
D: TRBD1; size: many; J: TRBJ1-2; V: TRBV7-9; CDR3: ASSFGQGGNYGYT
D: -; size: many; J: TRBJ1-6; V: TRBV12-3/TRBV12-4; CDR3: ASSPQEFNSPLH
D: -; size: few; J: TRBJ1-5; V: TRBV12-3/TRBV12-4; CDR3: ASSLRGLIGQPQH
D: -; size: -; J: TRBJ1-4; V: TRBV29-1; CDR3: SVVAGEKLF
D: -; size: -; J: TRBJ2-1; V: TRBV11-3; CDR3: ASSSIYNEQF
D: TRBD1; size: -; J: TRBJ1-1; V: TRBV10-2; CDR3: ASRQGANPEAF
D: -; size: few; J: TRBJ1-5; V: TRBV28; CDR3: ASGGTGLQPQH